Following are 20 T cell receptor beta chains from one sample sequenced in a study of technical replicates of blood from a few donors (dated by TCRdb to the late 2010s). Preparation of the library involved the immunoSEQ multiplex PCR assay. TCRdb took over this immuneACCESS table, retaining in-frame rearrangements with V and J assigned. Such tables are incomplete; in checked studies, under half of the missing clones stem from an unresolved V gene, and the remainder is unexplained. Counted in this sample were 70,000 to 80,000 clones; 92% of them appeared once. The ten largest clones add up to less than 0.5% of the sample. The sample taken for sequencing was T cells isolated from PBMCs. These receptors were collected from a human donor in good health.

The chain carries TRBV11-3 and TRBJ2-2, with TRBD1 identical over 11 bases. With 0 bases clipped from V and 5 bases from J, the junction kept 5 bases outside the gene matches. The CDR3 covers 17 residues. Germline V gene data show CDR1 as SGHNT and CDR2 as YENEEA. The CDR3 DNA is TGTGCCAGCAGCTTAGATTCCGGGACAGGGGGAACCGGGGAGCTGTTTTTT. As protein: CASSLDSGTGGTGELFF.

The J gene is TRBJ2-3, the V gene TRBV9; 11 bases fit TRBD2. The V and J ends lost 4 bases and 2 bases, in that order; junction bases with no gene match: 3. Germline-derived CDR1 and CDR2 are SGDLS and YYNGEE. The CDR3 consists of 15 residues. The CDR3 region is CASSQTSGNTDTQYF. The CDR3 DNA is TGTGCCAGCAGCCAGACTAGCGGGAACACAGATACGCAGTATTTT.

This clone has just one count. This sequence joins TRBV14 and TRBJ1-2; no clear D gene. V was clipped by 2 bases and J by 5 bases, with 12 bases between them. The CDR3 has 14 amino acids. Germline-derived CDR1 and CDR2 are SGHDN and FVKESK. CDR3: CASSQSSLGYGYTF. CDR3 in DNA: TGTGCCAGCAGCCAATCGAGCCTAGGTTATGGCTACACCTTC. Using reference TRBV14 and TRBJ1-2 for the parts outside the CDR3, the full variable domain is EAGVTQFPSHSVIEKGQTVTLRCDPISGHDNLYWYRRVMGKEIKFLLHFVKESKQDESGMPNNRFLAERTGGTYSTLKVQPAELEDSGVYFCASSQSSLGYGYTFGSGTRLTVV.

The chain links TRBV5-4 to TRBJ1-1, with D possibly matching TRBD1 (5 bases). The germline gives CDR1 SGHNT, CDR2 YYREEE (reference sequence). The CDR3 totals 13 residues. Deletions cut 5 bases from V and 1 base from J, with 9 bases between. The CDR3 DNA reads TGTGCCAGCAGGTCCCAGGGGAACACTGAAGCTTTCTTT. The encoded protein is CASRSQGNTEAFF.

The chain couples TRBV25-1 to TRBJ1-1, with D perhaps matching TRBD1 (5 bases). Germline values: CDR1 MGHDK, CDR2 SYGVNS. Trimming took 1 base from V and 10 from J, leaving 13 bases between them. CDR3 length equals 13 residues. The CDR3: CASSEWGGVAAFF. Here the CDR3 DNA reads TGTGCCAGCAGTGAATGGGGGGGAGTAGCAGCTTTCTTT. The full variable domain, its missing parts supplied by reference TRBV25-1 and TRBJ1-1, is EADIYQTPRYLVIGTGKKITLECSQTMGHDKMYWYQQDPGMELHLIHYSYGVNSTEKGDLSSESTVSRIRTEHFPLTLESARPSHTSQYLCASSEWGGVAAFFGQGTRLTVV.

V and J are TRBV16 and TRBJ2-3; tentative D call: TRBD1 (5 bases). Germline-derived CDR1 and CDR2 are KGHSY and FQNENV. The CDR3 contains 15 residues. Between the trimmed V and J ends, which lost 1 base and 2 bases, there was a span of 10 bases. This CDR3 is CASSQLSGATDTQYF. In DNA, the CDR3 is TGTGCCAGCAGCCAATTGAGTGGGGCCACAGATACGCAGTATTTT.

This chain connects TRBV30 to TRBJ1-1; TRBD1 agrees at 7 bases. V shed 4 bases, J shed 1 base, and the junction held 15 bases outside the gene matches. The CDR3 spans 17 residues. Germline assignment: CDR1 GTSNPN and CDR2 SVGIG (reference sequence). Here the CDR3 DNA reads TGTGCCTGGACTGGTTGGACAGGCCTTTTAACGAACACTGAAGCTTTCTTT. Protein sequence: CAWTGWTGLLTNTEAFF. Supplemented by reference TRBV30 and TRBJ1-1, the full variable domain reads SQTIHQWPATLVQPVGSPLSLECTVEGTSNPNLYWYRQAAGRGLQLLFYSVGIGQISSEVPQNLSASRPQDRQFILSSKKLLLSDSGFYLCAWTGWTGLLTNTEAFFGQGTRLTVV.

The V call is TRBV6-5, the J call TRBJ1-2; D gene uncertain. The CDR3 has 12 residues. V was shortened by 5 bases and J by 5 bases, with 9 bases between the two germline ends. Per germline, CDR1 MNHEY and CDR2 SVGAGI. DNA of the CDR3: TGTGCCAGCAGTCCGAACATGTATGGCTACACCTTC. Protein product: CASSPNMYGYTF.

The chain has TRBV11-3 and TRBJ2-7; TRBD2 aligns across 12 bases. The CDR3 is made up of 14 amino acids. V was pared by 6 bases and J by 5 bases, with 5 bases of the junction left unmatched. From germline, CDR1 is SGHNT and CDR2 YENEEA. CDR3 sequence: CASSLAGGLDEQYF. In DNA form, the CDR3 reads TGTGCCAGCAGTCTAGCGGGAGGGTTAGACGAGCAGTACTTC.

The chain employs TRBV11-3 and TRBJ1-1; D gene unclear. CDR3 length: 11 amino acids. The germline V and J ends were trimmed by 5 bases and 5 bases, with 6 bases remaining between them. Germline V gene sequence: CDR1 SGHNT, CDR2 YENEEA. The CDR3 reads CASSEGTEAFF. The CDR3 coding sequence is TGTGCCAGCAGCGAGGGAACTGAAGCTTTCTTT.

The chain uses TRBV28 and TRBJ2-7; 10 bases map to TRBD2. The CDR3 has 16 amino acids. V lost 5 bases to trimming and J lost 1 base; unmatched junction nucleotides: 8. In germline, CDR1 is MDHEN, CDR2 SYDVKM. CDR3 residues: CASSPMTSGPSYEQYF. CDR3 nucleotides: TGTGCCAGCAGTCCGATGACTAGCGGGCCGTCCTACGAGCAGTACTTC.

The chain links TRBV4-1 to TRBJ1-4, with D unclear. Trimming pared 4 bases from V and 6 bases from J, leaving 12 bases between. From germline, CDR1 is MGHRA and CDR2 YSYEKL. The CDR3 contains 14 residues. CDR3: CASSLDYEDEKLFF. CDR3 DNA: TGCGCCAGCAGCCTGGACTATGAGGATGAAAAACTGTTTTTT.

This sequence joins TRBV14 and TRBJ1-1, with D possibly being TRBD1 (6 bases). Germline loops: CDR1 SGHDN, CDR2 FVKESK. The CDR3 runs to 13 residues. V was pared by 2 bases and J by 9 bases, with 13 bases between. The CDR3 here is CASSQQGIVKAFF. CDR3 nucleotide sequence: TGTGCCAGCAGCCAACAGGGGATAGTGAAAGCTTTCTTT.

This clone was picked up a small number of times. The J gene is TRBJ1-5, the V gene TRBV19; D unresolved. Between the trimmed V and J ends, which lost 5 bases and 6 bases, there was a span of 14 bases. Germline CDR1 is LNHDA and CDR2 is SQIVND (reference sequence). The CDR3 runs to 14 residues. The chain's CDR3 is CASSGPTTPQPQHF. The CDR3 DNA follows: TGTGCCAGTAGTGGGCCCACGACCCCTCAGCCCCAGCATTTT.

The chain carries TRBV6-5 and TRBJ2-7, with 8 bases fitting TRBD2. V gave up 4 bases and J gave up 6 bases; unmatched junction bases: 14. This CDR3 has 16 amino acids. From germline, CDR1 is MNHEY and CDR2 SVGAGI. This CDR3 is CASSSLLPLAGSEQYF. The CDR3 coding sequence is TGTGCCAGCAGTTCCTTACTCCCTTTAGCGGGGTCCGAGCAGTACTTC.

The chain employs TRBV15 and TRBJ1-1; the match to TRBD1 covers 8 bases. Trimming at V came to 0 bases and at J to 0 bases, leaving 12 bases not matched to a gene. Germline V gene lookup returns CDR1 LNHNV and CDR2 YYDKDF (reference sequence). The CDR3 spans 19 residues. The CDR3 nucleotides read TGTGCCACCAGCAGAGATTGGTACAGGGGGTCGGACGTGAACACTGAAGCTTTCTTT. The encoded protein is CATSRDWYRGSDVNTEAFF.

The chain employs TRBV4-1 and TRBJ1-2; D is unclear. The CDR3 consists of 15 residues. Germline V gene sequence: CDR1 MGHRA, CDR2 YSYEKL. Trimming took 0 bases from V and 0 from J, leaving 8 bases between them. Here the CDR3 reads CASSQEPRANYGYTF. CDR3 DNA: TGCGCCAGCAGCCAAGAACCGAGGGCTAACTATGGCTACACCTTC.

The gene calls are TRBV29-1 and TRBJ1-2, with TRBD1 as a possible D gene (5 bases). This CDR3 is 11 amino acids long. V shed 0 bases and J shed 10 bases, with 9 bases lying between them. In germline, CDR1 is SQVTM, CDR2 ANQGSEA. The CDR3 bases are TGCAGCGTTGAAGAGTGGGGGGACTACACCTTC. This sequence encodes CSVEEWGDYTF.

This sequence joins TRBV6-5 and TRBJ2-1; 10 bases map to TRBD2. J was trimmed by 7 bases and V by 0 bases; bases with no gene match: 6. The CDR3 contains 16 residues. Germline lookup yields CDR1 MNHEY and CDR2 SVGAGI. CDR3 DNA: TGTGCCAGCAGTTACTCAAGCGGGAGGGCCGAGAATGAGCAGTTCTTC. Encoded protein: CASSYSSGRAENEQFF.

This chain uses TRBV6-1 with TRBJ1-5; D uncertain. CDR3 length: 15 residues. Trimming stripped 0 bases from V and 2 bases from J, with 8 bases between. Germline CDR1 reads MNHNS; CDR2 reads SASEGT. The CDR3, as DNA: TGTGCCAGCAGTGAAGCGCTATTGGGCAATCAGCCCCAGCATTTT. It yields the protein CASSEALLGNQPQHF.